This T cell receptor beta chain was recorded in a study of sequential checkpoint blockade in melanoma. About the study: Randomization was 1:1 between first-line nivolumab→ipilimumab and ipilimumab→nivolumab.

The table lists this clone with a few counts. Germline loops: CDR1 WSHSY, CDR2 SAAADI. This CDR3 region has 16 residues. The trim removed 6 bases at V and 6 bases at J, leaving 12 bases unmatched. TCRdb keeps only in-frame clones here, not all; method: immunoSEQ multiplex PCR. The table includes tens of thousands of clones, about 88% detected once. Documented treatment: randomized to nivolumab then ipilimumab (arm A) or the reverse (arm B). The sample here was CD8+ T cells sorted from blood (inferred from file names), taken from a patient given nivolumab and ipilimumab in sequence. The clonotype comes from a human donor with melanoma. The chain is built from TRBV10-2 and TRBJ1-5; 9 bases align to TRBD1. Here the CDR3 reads CASSTMEQGAGQPQHF. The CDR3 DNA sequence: TGCGCCAGCAGCACTATGGAACAGGGGGCGGGTCAGCCCCAGCATTTT.